This is a list of T cell receptor beta chains from one sample in a study of T cell responses to AZD1222 COVID-19 vaccine. TCRdb's copy holds only in-frame clones and misses some; the assay was immunoSEQ multiplex PCR. This sample has about 130,000 clones, with about nine tenths found just once. Material: peripheral blood, obtained on day 0 of AZD1222 vaccination. The receptors were gathered from an adult in good health. Each CDR3 is given with its conserved first and last residue. Fields, in order: D gene, J gene, V gene, clone size, CDR3 protein, CDR3 DNA. D genes are given only for firm matches. Where a row states a size, it is once, few, many or the class of an expanded clone; other rows omit it.

>TRBD2|TRBJ2-1|TRBV5-1|-
CASRRTSGQNEQFF
TGCGCCAGCAGACGTACTAGCGGCCAGAATGAGCAGTTCTTC
>TRBD1|TRBJ1-1|TRBV7-2|once
CASTPSGGTEAFF
TGTGCCAGCACCCCTTCAGGGGGGACTGAAGCTTTCTTT
>TRBD1|TRBJ2-3|TRBV5-1|-
CASSPQGPSTDTQYF
TGCGCCAGCAGCCCACAGGGGCCTAGCACAGATACGCAGTATTTT
>-|TRBJ2-3|TRBV5-1|-
CASSPPTDTQYF
TGCGCCAGCAGCCCCCCCACAGATACGCAGTATTTT
>-|TRBJ2-3|TRBV27|-
CASSPRPDTQYF
TGTGCCAGCAGTCCAAGACCAGATACGCAGTATTTT
>-|TRBJ2-7|TRBV18|-
CASSPQGLQYF
TGTGCCAGCTCACCACAGGGCTTGCAGTACTTC
>-|TRBJ1-3|TRBV15|-
CATSRETGTGNTIYF
TGTGCCACCAGCAGAGAGACAGGCACTGGAAACACCATATATTTT
>TRBD1|TRBJ1-1|TRBV7-9|-
CASSPRTGDTEAFF
TGTGCCAGCAGCCCTCGGACAGGGGACACTGAAGCTTTCTTT
>TRBD1|TRBJ1-1|TRBV7-2|-
CASSQDRGGEAFF
TGTGCCAGCAGTCAAGACAGGGGTGGAGAAGCTTTCTTT
>TRBD2|TRBJ2-4|TRBV15|-
CATSRVPGGMAKNIQYF
TGTGCCACCAGCAGAGTACCGGGGGGGATGGCCAAAAACATTCAGTACTTC
>-|TRBJ1-6|TRBV3-1/TRBV3-2|-
CASSQDPAGADSPLHF
TGTGCCAGCAGCCAAGATCCTGCGGGGGCGGACTCACCCCTCCACTTT
>-|TRBJ1-1|TRBV11-2|-
CASSLVGTVRNTEAFF
TGTGCCAGCAGCTTAGTAGGTACCGTGCGGAACACTGAAGCTTTCTTT
>-|TRBJ1-6|TRBV7-9|-
CASRRQNSPLHF
TGTGCCAGCAGACGACAGAATTCACCCCTCCACTTT
>-|TRBJ1-5|TRBV7-2|-
CASSLEYQPQHF
TGTGCCAGCAGCTTAGAGTACCAGCCCCAGCATTTT
>TRBD1|TRBJ1-2|TRBV5-1|-
CASTLDRAGGYTF
TGCGCCAGCACTCTAGACAGGGCAGGTGGCTACACCTTC
>-|TRBJ1-6|TRBV5-1|-
CASSLESPQAPLHF
TGCGCCAGCAGCTTGGAGAGCCCCCAGGCACCCCTCCACTTT
>TRBD1|TRBJ1-3|TRBV28|-
CASKDRVSGNTIYF
TGTGCCAGCAAGGACAGGGTCTCTGGAAACACCATATATTTT
>-|TRBJ2-1|TRBV19|once
CASRFQDNEQFF
TGTGCCAGTAGGTTTCAGGACAATGAGCAGTTCTTC
>-|TRBJ2-7|TRBV3-1/TRBV3-2|-
CASSRRGRYEQYF
TGTGCCAGCAGCCGGAGGGGCCGCTACGAGCAGTACTTC
>-|TRBJ1-5|TRBV5-8|-
CASSPLKEVYQPQHF
TGTGCCAGCAGCCCTCTTAAAGAGGTTTATCAGCCCCAGCATTTT
>-|TRBJ2-3|TRBV5-1|-
CASSVEGFVDTQYF
TGCGCCAGCAGCGTCGAGGGTTTTGTAGATACGCAGTATTTT
>-|TRBJ1-5|TRBV4-3|-
CASSPGTSVGQPQHF
TGCGCCAGCAGCCCGGGGACCTCGGTGGGACAGCCCCAGCATTTT
>-|TRBJ1-6|TRBV6-6|-
CASTGNRSPLHF
TGTGCCAGCACTGGGAACAGATCACCCCTCCACTTT
>-|TRBJ1-2|TRBV7-9|once
CASRNSGATYGYTF
TGTGCCAGCAGGAACAGCGGGGCAACCTATGGCTACACCTTC
>-|TRBJ1-5|TRBV30|-
CAWSTDSYQPQHF
TGTGCCTGGAGTACTGACAGTTATCAGCCCCAGCATTTT
>-|TRBJ2-1|TRBV28|-
CASSSPGSGSNEQFF
TGTGCCAGCAGTTCGCCGGGCTCAGGGTCCAATGAGCAGTTCTTC
>-|TRBJ2-3|TRBV18|-
CASSPPNRADTQYF
TGTGCCAGCTCACCACCGAACAGGGCAGATACGCAGTATTTT
>-|TRBJ2-1|TRBV24-1|-
CATSGSASSYNEQFF
TGTGCCACCAGTGGTTCAGCGAGCTCCTACAATGAGCAGTTCTTC
>-|TRBJ2-5|TRBV7-7|once
CASSSDRGETQYF
TGTGCTAGCAGCTCGGACAGAGGCGAGACCCAGTACTTC
>TRBD1|TRBJ1-3|TRBV4-2|-
CASSQARSGTDSGNTIYF
TGTGCCAGCAGCCAAGCTCGGTCTGGGACAGACTCTGGAAACACCATATATTTT
>-|TRBJ1-6|TRBV12-3/TRBV12-4|-
CASTRQPNSPLHF
TGTGCCAGCACCCGACAGCCAAATTCACCCCTCCACTTT
>-|TRBJ1-2|TRBV18|-
CASSPPGQTFRYGYTF
TGTGCCAGCTCACCACCAGGACAGACGTTCCGCTATGGCTACACCTTC
>-|TRBJ2-7|TRBV12-3/TRBV12-4|-
CASSLLSYEQYF
TGTGCCAGCAGTTTGCTCTCCTACGAGCAGTACTTC
>TRBD2|TRBJ2-7|TRBV9|-
CASSVAGGPEQYF
TGTGCCAGCAGCGTTGCGGGGGGGCCGGAGCAGTACTTC
>-|TRBJ2-7|TRBV2|-
CASSRTVYEQYF
TGTGCCAGCAGCCGGACAGTCTACGAGCAGTACTTC
>-|TRBJ2-2|TRBV18|-
CASSPLPNTGELFF
TGTGCCAGCTCACCACTTCCGAACACCGGGGAGCTGTTTTTT
>TRBD2|TRBJ2-1|TRBV6-6|-
CASSNGGYNEQFF
TGTGCCAGCAGCAACGGGGGGTACAATGAGCAGTTCTTC
>TRBD1|TRBJ1-4|TRBV2|-
CASHGTGLMLFF
TGTGCCAGCCACGGGACAGGTCTCATGTTGTTTTTT
>-|TRBJ1-6|TRBV19|-
CASRKMTDNSPLHF
TGTGCCAGTAGGAAAATGACAGATAATTCACCCCTCCACTTT
>-|TRBJ2-6|TRBV4-2|-
CASSQDPHSGANVLTF
TGTGCCAGCAGCCAAGATCCCCACTCTGGGGCCAACGTCCTGACTTTC
>-|TRBJ1-3|TRBV27|-
CASSPSGTTIYF
TGTGCCAGCAGTCCTTCCGGAACCACCATATATTTT
>-|TRBJ1-6|TRBV28|-
CASSLSTGSPLHF
TGTGCCAGCAGTTTGTCAACAGGATCACCCCTCCACTTT
>-|TRBJ1-1|TRBV20-1|-
CSAVDREAFF
TGCAGTGCTGTAGACAGGGAAGCTTTCTTT
>-|TRBJ1-1|TRBV20-1|-
CSARAASLTFF
TGCAGTGCTCGCGCGGCATCGTTGACTTTCTTT
>TRBD2|TRBJ2-7|TRBV28|-
CASSPLRTSGYEQYF
TGTGCCAGCAGTCCTCTCCGGACTAGCGGCTACGAGCAGTACTTC
>-|TRBJ1-2|TRBV9|-
CASSVVTGPYGYTF
TGTGCCAGCAGCGTAGTAACAGGGCCCTATGGCTACACCTTC
>-|TRBJ1-6|TRBV18|-
CASSPAGVRSPLHF
TGTGCCAGCTCACCTGCGGGGGTACGGTCACCCCTCCACTTT
>-|TRBJ2-7|TRBV28|-
CASQGQSYEQYF
TGTGCCAGCCAGGGGCAATCCTACGAGCAGTACTTC
>TRBD1|TRBJ1-5|TRBV28|-
CASSPDRGIQPQHF
TGTGCCAGCAGTCCGGACAGGGGAATTCAGCCCCAGCATTTT
>-|TRBJ2-7|TRBV30|-
CAWSSQLSYEQYF
TGTGCCTGGAGTTCTCAGCTCTCCTACGAGCAGTACTTC
>-|TRBJ1-1|TRBV2|-
CATEAARGRDTEAFF
TGTGCCACGGAGGCGGCTCGGGGGAGGGACACTGAAGCTTTCTTT
>-|TRBJ1-1|TRBV18|-
CASSPVQGRINTEAFF
TGTGCCAGCTCCCCAGTCCAGGGTAGGATAAACACTGAAGCTTTCTTT
>-|TRBJ1-5|TRBV19|-
CASSIDGQELQPQHF
TGTGCCAGTAGTATAGACGGCCAGGAACTTCAGCCCCAGCATTTT
>-|TRBJ1-3|TRBV29-1|-
CSISLSGNTIYF
TGCAGCATAAGCCTCTCTGGAAACACCATATATTTT
>TRBD2|TRBJ2-1|TRBV27|-
CASSLRGLDEQFF
TGTGCCAGCAGTTTACGCGGACTAGATGAGCAGTTCTTC
>TRBD1|TRBJ1-2|TRBV3-1/TRBV3-2|-
CASSRPRTGVGGYGYTF
TGTGCCAGCAGCCGTCCAAGGACAGGGGTTGGTGGCTATGGCTACACCTTC